The entry below describes one T cell receptor beta chain. The beta constant-region primer was an equimolar mix of two oligonucleotides covering TRBC1 and TRBC2. TCRdb processed the UMI-ligation and nested PCR reads anew with MiXCR; each CDR3 protein has one entry. There are about 90,000 distinct CDR3 sequences in the sample; approximately 6.5% occur only once, and roughly 1.6% lies in the top ten. This sample was included in a study of naive and memory T cell subsets. With 0 bases clipped from V and 5 bases from J, the junction kept 11 bases outside the gene matches. This CDR3 is built from 17 residues. The germline CDR1 and CDR2 sequences are LGHNA and YSLEER.

The J gene is TRBJ2-7, the V gene TRBV4-3; TRBD2 agrees at 9 bases. The TCR was taken from a human donor in good health. Sequencing was performed on central memory CD4+ T cells from blood. CDR3 nucleotide sequence: TGCGCCAGCAGCCAAGAGGCCGGCGGGGGGGCGTCAGACGAGCAGTACTTC. It translates to CASSQEAGGGASDEQYF.